This entry features one TCR beta chain sequence. There are 20 residues in the CDR3. CDR1 is MNHGY and CDR2 is SAAAGT in the germline V gene. Trimming took 2 bases from V and 2 from J; bases not matched to a gene: 16. Random hexamers primed reverse transcription of about 0.45 to 1 ug RNA. Amplification of TCR beta CDR3 used immunoSEQ multiplex PCR across 54 Vbeta and 13 Jbeta. Using its own MiXCR run on the immunoSEQ multiplex PCR reads, TCRdb lists one record per CDR3 protein. This table holds tens of thousands of distinct CDR3 sequences, 91% found once. TEMRA cells were FACS-enriched, and CD8+ and CD4+ T cells were isolated negatively. This sample is part of a study of CD8 T cells in Susac syndrome.

The specimen was CD8+ T cells from PBMCs. The genes are TRBV6-8 and TRBJ2-1; 9 nucleotides line up with TRBD2. The TCR originated in a human donor with multiple sclerosis. CDR3 bases: TGTGCCAGCAGTTACGAGGGATTAGCGGGAGACGATCACCCCTACAATGAGCAGTTCTTC. Translating it yields CASSYEGLAGDDHPYNEQFF.